This note documents a single T cell receptor (beta chain) sequence. The source of the sample is a study of blood T cell repertoires in COVID-19. V lost 6 bases and J lost 3, with 11 bases in between. The CDR3 has 13 residues. In germline, CDR1 is SEHNR, CDR2 FQNEAQ (reference sequence). Sequenced by immunoSEQ multiplex PCR; TCRdb stores in-frame clones only, minus some. The sample includes about 91,000 clones, approximately 90% of them seen just once. Sequenced sample: peripheral blood. The genes are TRBV7-9 and TRBJ1-1; TRBD1 is a possible D gene (6 bases). This receptor was identified in a woman older than 75 with active COVID-19. CDR3 in amino acids: CASRHRVDTEAFF. In DNA, the CDR3 is TGTGCCAGCAGACACAGGGTTGACACTGAAGCTTTCTTT.